A single sample gave rise to the 14 T cell receptor beta chains below, sequenced in a study of cytomegalovirus exposure and HLA in healthy donors. 13 Jbeta primers and 60 Vbeta primers were used for the PCR. TCRdb's copy holds only in-frame clones and misses some; the assay was immunoSEQ multiplex PCR. The table shows about 98,000 clones, with around 74% occurring only once. Sequenced material: PBMCs. These receptors all come from a male donor in good health and CMV-seronegative.

The chain uses TRBV11-2 and TRBJ2-7; D perhaps matches TRBD2 (6 bases). The V end lost 3 bases, the J end lost 3 bases, and 12 bases lay between the germline ends. This CDR3 contains 14 residues. Germline-derived CDR1 and CDR2 are SGHAT and FQNNGV. CDR3 region: CASSFSGGRYEQYF. The CDR3 coding sequence is TGTGCCAGCAGCTTCTCCGGGGGTCGCTACGAGCAGTACTTC. Using reference TRBV11-2 and TRBJ2-7 for the parts outside the CDR3, the full variable domain is EAGVAQSPRYKIIEKRQSVAFWCNPISGHATLYWYQQILGQGPKLLIQFQNNGVVDDSQLPKDRFSAERLKGVDSTLKIQPAKLEDSAVYLCASSFSGGRYEQYFGPGTRLTVT.

This chain uses TRBV6-5 with TRBJ2-7; 7 bases line up with TRBD1. The V segment lost 0 bases and the J segment 3 bases; nucleotides outside the gene matches: 2. Germline loops: CDR1 MNHEY, CDR2 SVGAGI. The CDR3 covers 14 residues. CDR3 in DNA: TGTGCCAGCAGTTACTCGCGACAGGGCTACGAGCAGTACTTC. Amino acids: CASSYSRQGYEQYF.

V and J are TRBV6-4 and TRBJ2-7; 9 nucleotides line up with TRBD2. Losses at the gene ends were 5 bases for V and 2 bases for J; bases not matched to a gene: 19. The CDR3 is 19 residues long. Germline CDR1 reads MRHNA; CDR2 reads SNTAGT. CDR3 amino acids: CASSLVEVGSGRGTYEQYF. The CDR3 DNA follows: TGTGCCAGCAGTCTTGTTGAGGTGGGTAGCGGGAGAGGGACCTACGAGCAGTACTTC.

In this sample, this clone turned up a few times. The rearrangement uses TRBV5-1 and TRBJ2-2, with D possibly matching TRBD1 (6 bases). Germline assignment: CDR1 SGHRS and CDR2 YFSETQ. The CDR3 loop spans 14 amino acids. The V and J ends lost 5 bases and 5 bases respectively, with 13 bases between them. For the CDR3, the DNA is TGCGCCAGCAGGGACAATACAGGGACCGGGGAGCTGTTTTTT. Encoded protein: CASRDNTGTGELFF.

The chain couples TRBV30 to TRBJ1-2, with D unclear. The CDR3 runs 12 residues. V shed 8 bases and J shed 2 bases, with 12 bases lying between them. Looked up from germline, CDR1 is GTSNPN and CDR2 is SVGIG (reference sequence). The CDR3 coding sequence is TGTGCCGGCCATGCGGAGAACTATGGCTACACCTTC. Translated, it gives CAGHAENYGYTF.

The chain links TRBV29-1 to TRBJ2-5, with a tentative D call TRBD2 (5 bases). V lost 7 bases to trimming and J lost 5 bases, with 17 bases between them. The germline V gene encodes CDR1 SQVTM and CDR2 ANQGSEA. CDR3 length: 13 residues. The CDR3 DNA reads as TGCAGCGCCCCGACCGGGGTTAGGGAGACCCAGTACTTC. Translated: CSAPTGVRETQYF.

In regard to this clone: Other DNA sequences in the sample encode the same CDR3. V and J are TRBV11-3 and TRBJ2-7, with 8 nucleotides matching TRBD1. V gave up 1 base and J gave up 3 bases; unmatched junction bases: 2. CDR1 is SGHNT and CDR2 is YENEEA in the germline V gene. This CDR3 spans 14 amino acids. The CDR3 sequence: CASSLAGGSYEQYF. CDR3 bases: TGTGCCAGCAGCTTAGCAGGGGGCAGCTACGAGCAGTACTTC.

The chain combines TRBV19 with TRBJ2-6, with 8 bases that match TRBD1. The CDR3 consists of 18 residues. J was trimmed by 0 bases and V by 3 bases; bases with no gene match: 7. Germline assignment: CDR1 LNHDA and CDR2 SQIVND (reference sequence). The CDR3 loop reads CASSIDRTGSSGANVLTF. In nucleotides, the CDR3 is TGTGCCAGTAGTATCGATCGGACAGGGAGCTCTGGGGCCAACGTCCTGACTTTC.

The chain is built from TRBV27 and TRBJ1-5; 7 bases line up with TRBD1. This CDR3 spans 14 amino acids. CDR1 and CDR2 (germline): MNHEY, SMNVEV (reference sequence). Unmatched junction bases numbered 5, after V lost 8 bases and J lost 1 base. CDR3 protein: CASGQAGSNQPQHF. The DNA for the CDR3 is TGTGCCAGCGGACAGGCAGGAAGCAATCAGCCCCAGCATTTT.

This clone was seen a few times. The chain combines TRBV7-6 with TRBJ2-2, with 7 nucleotides matching TRBD2. Germline CDR1 reads SGHVS; CDR2 reads FNYEAQ. J lost 0 bases, V lost 5 bases, and 6 bases had no gene match. This CDR3 has 16 amino acids. The CDR3 region is CASSQLATANTGELFF. The CDR3 region has the DNA TGTGCCAGCAGCCAACTAGCGACCGCGAACACCGGGGAGCTGTTTTTT. Complete variable domain (other parts from reference TRBV7-6 and TRBJ2-2): GAGVSQSPRYKVTKRGQDVALRCDPISGHVSLYWYRQALGQGPEFLTYFNYEAQQDKSGLPNDRFSAERPEGSISTLTIQRTEQRDSAMYRCASSQLATANTGELFFGEGSRLTVL.

The sample holds one count of this clone. The rearrangement joins TRBV7-9 to TRBJ2-5; D is possibly TRBD1 (6 bases). CDR3 size: 15 residues. The ends were cut back, 5 bases at V and 4 bases at J, with 17 bases in the middle. The germline V gene encodes CDR1 SEHNR and CDR2 FQNEAQ (reference sequence). The CDR3 protein is CASSLIVRGSETQYF. The CDR3 DNA sequence: TGTGCCAGCAGCCTAATAGTCAGGGGATCAGAGACCCAGTACTTC.

The V gene is TRBV2, the J gene TRBJ2-2, with TRBD1 matching over 7 bases. After removal of 10 bases from V and 7 bases from J, the junction contained 6 bases not matched to a gene. This CDR3 comprises 12 residues. The germline CDR1 and CDR2 sequences are SNHLY and FYNNEI. The CDR3 sequence is CANSGQVGELFF. CDR3 bases: TGTGCCAACTCAGGACAGGTCGGGGAGCTGTTTTTT.

The CDR3 reads CASSLGGAFTEQYF. The CDR3 nucleotides are TGTGCCAGCAGCTTAGGTGGGGCCTTCACCGAGCAGTACTTC. The chain has TRBV7-4 and TRBJ2-7, with D possibly TRBD1 on 5 matching bases. This CDR3 comprises 14 residues. CDR1 and CDR2 from the germline V gene are SGHVT and SQSDAQ. Trimming removed 1 base at V and 6 bases at J, with 13 bases between.

The V gene is TRBV28, the J gene TRBJ1-5; 8 nucleotides align to TRBD1. The CDR3 length is 14 residues. V lost 6 bases, J lost 6 bases, and 7 bases stayed unmatched. Germline V gene sequence: CDR1 MDHEN, CDR2 SYDVKM. CDR3 loop: CASRRQGAGQPQHF. The CDR3 region has the DNA TGTGCCAGCAGGCGGCAGGGGGCAGGTCAGCCCCAGCATTTT. Full variable domain (rest looked up from reference TRBV28 and TRBJ1-5): DVKVTQSSRYLVKRTGEKVFLECVQDMDHENMFWYRQDPGLGLRLIYFSYDVKMKEKGDIPEGYSVSREKKERFSLILESASTNQTSMYLCASRRQGAGQPQHFGDGTRLSIL.